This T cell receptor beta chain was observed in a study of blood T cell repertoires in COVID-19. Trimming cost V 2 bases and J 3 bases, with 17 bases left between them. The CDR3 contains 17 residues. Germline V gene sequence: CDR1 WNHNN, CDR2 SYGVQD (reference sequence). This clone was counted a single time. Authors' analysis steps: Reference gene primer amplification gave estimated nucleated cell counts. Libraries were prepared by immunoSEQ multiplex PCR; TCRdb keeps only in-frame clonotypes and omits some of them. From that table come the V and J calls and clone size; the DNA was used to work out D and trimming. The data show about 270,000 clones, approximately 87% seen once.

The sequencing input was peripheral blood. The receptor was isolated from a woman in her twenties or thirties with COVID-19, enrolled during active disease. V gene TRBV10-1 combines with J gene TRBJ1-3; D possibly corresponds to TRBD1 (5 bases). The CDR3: CASSESGHRRSGNTIYF. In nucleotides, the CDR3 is TGCGCCAGCAGTGAGAGTGGACACCGGAGAAGTGGAAACACCATATATTTT.